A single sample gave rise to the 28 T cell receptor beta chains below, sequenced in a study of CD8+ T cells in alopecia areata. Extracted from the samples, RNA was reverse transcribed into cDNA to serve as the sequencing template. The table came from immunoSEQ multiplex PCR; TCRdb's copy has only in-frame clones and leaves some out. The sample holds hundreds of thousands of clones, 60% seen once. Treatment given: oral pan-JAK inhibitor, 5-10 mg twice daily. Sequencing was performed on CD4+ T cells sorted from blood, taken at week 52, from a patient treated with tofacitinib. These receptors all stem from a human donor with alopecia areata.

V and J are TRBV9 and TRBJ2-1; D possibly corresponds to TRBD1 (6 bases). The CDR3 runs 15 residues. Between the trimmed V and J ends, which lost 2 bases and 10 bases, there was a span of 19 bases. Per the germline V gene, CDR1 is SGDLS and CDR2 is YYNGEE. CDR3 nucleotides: TGTGCCAGCAGCGTTTACTATGACAGGTTGGAGGAGCAGTTCTTC. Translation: CASSVYYDRLEEQFF. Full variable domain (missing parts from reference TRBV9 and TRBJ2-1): DSGVTQTPKHLITATGQRVTLRCSPRSGDLSVYWYQQSLDQGLQFLIQYYNGEERAKGNILERFSAQQFPDLHSELNLSSLELGDSALYFCASSVYYDRLEEQFFGPGTRLTVL.

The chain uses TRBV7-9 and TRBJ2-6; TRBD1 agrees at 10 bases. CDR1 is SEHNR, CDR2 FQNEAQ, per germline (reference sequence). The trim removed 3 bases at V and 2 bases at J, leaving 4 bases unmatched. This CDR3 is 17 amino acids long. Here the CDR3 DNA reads TGTGCCAGCAGCTTGATGGGACAGGGGACTGGGGCCAACGTCCTGACTTTC. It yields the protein CASSLMGQGTGANVLTF. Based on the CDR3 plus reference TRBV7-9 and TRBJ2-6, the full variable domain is DTGVSQNPRHKITKRGQNVTFRCDPISEHNRLYWYRQTLGQGPEFLTYFQNEAQLEKSRLLSDRFSAERPKGSFSTLEIQRTEQGDSAMYLCASSLMGQGTGANVLTFGAGSRLTVL.

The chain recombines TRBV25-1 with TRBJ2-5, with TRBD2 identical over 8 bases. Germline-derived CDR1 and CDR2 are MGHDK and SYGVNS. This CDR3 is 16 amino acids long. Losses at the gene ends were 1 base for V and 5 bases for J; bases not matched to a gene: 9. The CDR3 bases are TGTGCCAGCAGTGAATTCTCGGGGGGGGCCAGGGAGACCCAGTACTTC. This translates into CASSEFSGGARETQYF.

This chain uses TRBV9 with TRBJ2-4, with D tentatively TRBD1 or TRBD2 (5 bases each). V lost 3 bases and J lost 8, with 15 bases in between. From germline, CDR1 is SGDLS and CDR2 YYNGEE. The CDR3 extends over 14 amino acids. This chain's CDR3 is CASSAKLLGDIQYF. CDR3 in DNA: TGTGCCAGCAGCGCGAAACTACTGGGGGACATTCAGTACTTC.

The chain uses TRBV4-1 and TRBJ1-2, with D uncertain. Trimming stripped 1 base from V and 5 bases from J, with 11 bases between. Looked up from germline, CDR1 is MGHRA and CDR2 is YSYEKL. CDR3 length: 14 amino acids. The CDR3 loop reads CASSQGSLGYGYTF. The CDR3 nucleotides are TGCGCCAGCAGCCAAGGGAGTCTGGGGTATGGCTACACCTTC.

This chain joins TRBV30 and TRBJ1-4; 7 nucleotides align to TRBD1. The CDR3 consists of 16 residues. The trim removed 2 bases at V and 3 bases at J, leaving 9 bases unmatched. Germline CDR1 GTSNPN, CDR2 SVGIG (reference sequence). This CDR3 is CAWSLEGAVSNEKLFF. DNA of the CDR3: TGTGCCTGGAGTCTAGAGGGGGCGGTCTCTAATGAAAAACTGTTTTTT. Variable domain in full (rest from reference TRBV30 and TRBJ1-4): SQTIHQWPATLVQPVGSPLSLECTVEGTSNPNLYWYRQAAGRGLQLLFYSVGIGQISSEVPQNLSASRPQDRQFILSSKKLLLSDSGFYLCAWSLEGAVSNEKLFFGSGTQLSVL.

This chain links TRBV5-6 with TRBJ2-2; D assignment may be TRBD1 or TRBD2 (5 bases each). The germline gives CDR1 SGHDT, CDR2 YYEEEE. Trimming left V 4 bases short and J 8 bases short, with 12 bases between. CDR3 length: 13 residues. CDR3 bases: TGTGCCAGCAGCCCTCAGGGACCGGGGGAGCTGTTTTTT. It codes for CASSPQGPGELFF.

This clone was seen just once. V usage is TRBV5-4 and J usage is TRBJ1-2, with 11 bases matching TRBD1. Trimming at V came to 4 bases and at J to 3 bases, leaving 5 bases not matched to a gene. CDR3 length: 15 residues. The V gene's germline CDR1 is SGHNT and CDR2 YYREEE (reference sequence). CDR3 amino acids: CASSLRTGGDYGYTF. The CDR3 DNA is TGTGCCAGCAGCCTACGGACAGGGGGCGACTATGGCTACACCTTC.

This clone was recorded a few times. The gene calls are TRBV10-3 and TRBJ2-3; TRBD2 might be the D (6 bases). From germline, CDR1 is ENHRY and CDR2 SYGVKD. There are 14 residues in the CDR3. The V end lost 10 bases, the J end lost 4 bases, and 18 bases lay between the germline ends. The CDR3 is CATQMGGNADTQYF. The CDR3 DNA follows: TGTGCCACGCAGATGGGGGGTAACGCAGATACGCAGTATTTT.

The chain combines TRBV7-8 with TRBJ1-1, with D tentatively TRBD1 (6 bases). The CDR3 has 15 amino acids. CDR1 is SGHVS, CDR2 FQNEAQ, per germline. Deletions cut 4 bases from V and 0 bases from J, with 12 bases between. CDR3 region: CASSSWAGVNTEAFF. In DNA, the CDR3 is TGTGCCAGCAGCTCGTGGGCAGGGGTGAACACTGAAGCTTTCTTT.

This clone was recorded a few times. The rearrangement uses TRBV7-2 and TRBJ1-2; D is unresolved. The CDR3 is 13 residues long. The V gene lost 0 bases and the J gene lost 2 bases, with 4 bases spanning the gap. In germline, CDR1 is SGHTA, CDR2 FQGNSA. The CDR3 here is CASSLANNYGYTF. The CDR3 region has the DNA TGTGCCAGCAGCTTAGCCAACAACTATGGCTACACCTTC.

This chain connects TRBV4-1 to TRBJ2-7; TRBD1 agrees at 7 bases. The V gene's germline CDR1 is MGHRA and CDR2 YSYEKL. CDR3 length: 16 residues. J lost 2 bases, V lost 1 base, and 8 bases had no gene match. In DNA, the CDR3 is TGCGCCAGCAGCCAAGCCCTCTCCGGGACAGCCTACGAGCAGTACTTC. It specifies CASSQALSGTAYEQYF.

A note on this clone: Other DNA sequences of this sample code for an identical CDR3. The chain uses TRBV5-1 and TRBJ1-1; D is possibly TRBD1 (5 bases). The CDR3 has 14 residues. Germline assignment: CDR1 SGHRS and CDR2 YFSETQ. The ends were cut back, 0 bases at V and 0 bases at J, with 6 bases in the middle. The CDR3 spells CASSLARVNTEAFF. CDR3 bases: TGCGCCAGCAGCTTGGCCAGGGTGAACACTGAAGCTTTCTTT.

Here the CDR3 DNA reads TGCAGTGCGGGGTCAGAGACCCAGTACTTC. As protein: CSAGSETQYF. This chain joins TRBV20-1 and TRBJ2-5; unclear D gene. Germline V gene data show CDR1 as DFQATT and CDR2 as SNEGSKA (reference sequence). V was pared by 6 bases and J by 4 bases, with 6 bases between. The CDR3 length is 10 residues.

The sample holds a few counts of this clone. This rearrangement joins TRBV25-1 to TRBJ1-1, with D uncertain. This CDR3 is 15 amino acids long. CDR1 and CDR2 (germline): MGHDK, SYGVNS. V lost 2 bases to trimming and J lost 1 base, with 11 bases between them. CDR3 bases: TGTGCCAGCAGTGAACCCGGAGTTCGGAACACTGAAGCTTTCTTT. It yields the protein CASSEPGVRNTEAFF.

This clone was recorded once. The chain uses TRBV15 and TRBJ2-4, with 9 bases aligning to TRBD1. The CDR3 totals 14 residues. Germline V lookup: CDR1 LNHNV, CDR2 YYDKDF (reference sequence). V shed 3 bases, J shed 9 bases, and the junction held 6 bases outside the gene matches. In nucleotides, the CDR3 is TGTGCCACCAGCAGCATGACAGGGGGAGGCATTCAGTACTTC. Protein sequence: CATSSMTGGGIQYF.

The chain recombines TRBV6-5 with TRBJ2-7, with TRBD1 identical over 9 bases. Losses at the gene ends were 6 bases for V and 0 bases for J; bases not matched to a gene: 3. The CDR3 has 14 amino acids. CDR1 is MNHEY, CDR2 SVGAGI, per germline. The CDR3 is CASSTTGGSYEQYF. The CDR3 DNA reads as TGTGCCAGCAGCACGACAGGGGGCTCCTACGAGCAGTACTTC.

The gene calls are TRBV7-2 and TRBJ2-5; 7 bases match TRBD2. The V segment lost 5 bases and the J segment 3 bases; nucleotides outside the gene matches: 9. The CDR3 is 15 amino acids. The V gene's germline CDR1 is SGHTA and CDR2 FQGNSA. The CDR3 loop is CASSDPLGGEETQYF. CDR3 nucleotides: TGTGCCAGCAGCGATCCCCTTGGGGGGGAAGAGACCCAGTACTTC.

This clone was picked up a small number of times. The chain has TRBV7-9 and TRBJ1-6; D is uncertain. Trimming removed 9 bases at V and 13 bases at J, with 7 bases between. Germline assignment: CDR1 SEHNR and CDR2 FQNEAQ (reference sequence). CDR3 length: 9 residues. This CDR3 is CASPSPLHF. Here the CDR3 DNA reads TGTGCCAGTCCTTCCCCCCTCCACTTT.

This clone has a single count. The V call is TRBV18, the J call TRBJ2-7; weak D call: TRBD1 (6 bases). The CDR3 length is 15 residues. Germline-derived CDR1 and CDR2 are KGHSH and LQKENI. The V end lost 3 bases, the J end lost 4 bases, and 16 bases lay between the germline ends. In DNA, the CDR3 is TGTGCCAGCTCACCGAACCAGGGGCCTGTATACGAGCAGTACTTC. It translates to CASSPNQGPVYEQYF.

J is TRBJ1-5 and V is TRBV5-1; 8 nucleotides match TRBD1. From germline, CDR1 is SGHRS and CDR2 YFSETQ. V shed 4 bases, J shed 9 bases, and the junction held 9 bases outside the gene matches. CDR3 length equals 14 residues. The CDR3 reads CASSQGTGTAPQHF. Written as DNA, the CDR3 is TGCGCCAGCAGCCAGGGGACAGGCACTGCGCCCCAGCATTTT. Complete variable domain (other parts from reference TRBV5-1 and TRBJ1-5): KAGVTQTPRYLIKTRGQQVTLSCSPISGHRSVSWYQQTPGQGLQFLFEYFSETQRNKGNFPGRFSGRQFSNSRSEMNVSTLELGDSALYLCASSQGTGTAPQHFGDGTRLSIL.

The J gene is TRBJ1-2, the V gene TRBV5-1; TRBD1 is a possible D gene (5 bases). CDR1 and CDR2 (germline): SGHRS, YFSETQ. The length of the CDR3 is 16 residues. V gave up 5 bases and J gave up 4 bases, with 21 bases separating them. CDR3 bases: TGCGCCAGCAGTTACGGGGGGACTTCCGTATTCTATGGCTACACCTTC. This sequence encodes CASSYGGTSVFYGYTF.

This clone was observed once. The CDR3 here is CASSLAGMTASGETQYF. The DNA of the CDR3 is TGCGCCAGCAGCTTGGCGGGGATGACAGCTAGTGGGGAGACCCAGTACTTC. The gene calls are TRBV5-1 and TRBJ2-5; the D call may be TRBD1 or TRBD2 (5 bases each). Per the germline V gene, CDR1 is SGHRS and CDR2 is YFSETQ. The CDR3 sequence is 17 residues long. V was clipped by 0 bases and J by 5 bases, with 20 bases between them.

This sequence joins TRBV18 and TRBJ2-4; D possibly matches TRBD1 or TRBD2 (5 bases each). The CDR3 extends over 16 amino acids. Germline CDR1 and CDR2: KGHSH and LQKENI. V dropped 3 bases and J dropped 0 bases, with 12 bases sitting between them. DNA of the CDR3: TGTGCCAGCTCACCCCGGGACGGCCTAGCCAAAAACATTCAGTACTTC. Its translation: CASSPRDGLAKNIQYF.

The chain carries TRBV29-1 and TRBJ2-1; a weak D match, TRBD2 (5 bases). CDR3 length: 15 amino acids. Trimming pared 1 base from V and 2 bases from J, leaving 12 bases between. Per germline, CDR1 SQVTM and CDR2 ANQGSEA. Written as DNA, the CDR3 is TGCAGCGTTGAAGGGAGTGCGGGTGCCTACAATGAGCAGTTCTTC. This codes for CSVEGSAGAYNEQFF.

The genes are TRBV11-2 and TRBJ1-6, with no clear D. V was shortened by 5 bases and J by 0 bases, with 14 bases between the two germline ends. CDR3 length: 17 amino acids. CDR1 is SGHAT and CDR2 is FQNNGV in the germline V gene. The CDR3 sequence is CASSPRVRSSYNSPLHF. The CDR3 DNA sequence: TGTGCCAGCAGCCCTAGAGTGAGGAGCTCCTATAATTCACCCCTCCACTTT.

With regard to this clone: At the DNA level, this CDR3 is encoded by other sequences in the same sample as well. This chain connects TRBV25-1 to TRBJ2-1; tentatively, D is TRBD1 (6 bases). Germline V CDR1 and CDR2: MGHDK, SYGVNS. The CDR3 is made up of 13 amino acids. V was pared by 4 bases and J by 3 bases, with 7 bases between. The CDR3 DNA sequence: TGTGCCAGCAGTGGGACAGACTACAATGAGCAGTTCTTC. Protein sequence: CASSGTDYNEQFF.

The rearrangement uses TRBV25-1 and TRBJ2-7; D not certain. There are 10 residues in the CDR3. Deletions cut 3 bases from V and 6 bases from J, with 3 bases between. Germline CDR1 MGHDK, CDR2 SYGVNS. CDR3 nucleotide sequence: TGTGCCAGCAGTGAGGTCGAGCAGTACTTC. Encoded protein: CASSEVEQYF.